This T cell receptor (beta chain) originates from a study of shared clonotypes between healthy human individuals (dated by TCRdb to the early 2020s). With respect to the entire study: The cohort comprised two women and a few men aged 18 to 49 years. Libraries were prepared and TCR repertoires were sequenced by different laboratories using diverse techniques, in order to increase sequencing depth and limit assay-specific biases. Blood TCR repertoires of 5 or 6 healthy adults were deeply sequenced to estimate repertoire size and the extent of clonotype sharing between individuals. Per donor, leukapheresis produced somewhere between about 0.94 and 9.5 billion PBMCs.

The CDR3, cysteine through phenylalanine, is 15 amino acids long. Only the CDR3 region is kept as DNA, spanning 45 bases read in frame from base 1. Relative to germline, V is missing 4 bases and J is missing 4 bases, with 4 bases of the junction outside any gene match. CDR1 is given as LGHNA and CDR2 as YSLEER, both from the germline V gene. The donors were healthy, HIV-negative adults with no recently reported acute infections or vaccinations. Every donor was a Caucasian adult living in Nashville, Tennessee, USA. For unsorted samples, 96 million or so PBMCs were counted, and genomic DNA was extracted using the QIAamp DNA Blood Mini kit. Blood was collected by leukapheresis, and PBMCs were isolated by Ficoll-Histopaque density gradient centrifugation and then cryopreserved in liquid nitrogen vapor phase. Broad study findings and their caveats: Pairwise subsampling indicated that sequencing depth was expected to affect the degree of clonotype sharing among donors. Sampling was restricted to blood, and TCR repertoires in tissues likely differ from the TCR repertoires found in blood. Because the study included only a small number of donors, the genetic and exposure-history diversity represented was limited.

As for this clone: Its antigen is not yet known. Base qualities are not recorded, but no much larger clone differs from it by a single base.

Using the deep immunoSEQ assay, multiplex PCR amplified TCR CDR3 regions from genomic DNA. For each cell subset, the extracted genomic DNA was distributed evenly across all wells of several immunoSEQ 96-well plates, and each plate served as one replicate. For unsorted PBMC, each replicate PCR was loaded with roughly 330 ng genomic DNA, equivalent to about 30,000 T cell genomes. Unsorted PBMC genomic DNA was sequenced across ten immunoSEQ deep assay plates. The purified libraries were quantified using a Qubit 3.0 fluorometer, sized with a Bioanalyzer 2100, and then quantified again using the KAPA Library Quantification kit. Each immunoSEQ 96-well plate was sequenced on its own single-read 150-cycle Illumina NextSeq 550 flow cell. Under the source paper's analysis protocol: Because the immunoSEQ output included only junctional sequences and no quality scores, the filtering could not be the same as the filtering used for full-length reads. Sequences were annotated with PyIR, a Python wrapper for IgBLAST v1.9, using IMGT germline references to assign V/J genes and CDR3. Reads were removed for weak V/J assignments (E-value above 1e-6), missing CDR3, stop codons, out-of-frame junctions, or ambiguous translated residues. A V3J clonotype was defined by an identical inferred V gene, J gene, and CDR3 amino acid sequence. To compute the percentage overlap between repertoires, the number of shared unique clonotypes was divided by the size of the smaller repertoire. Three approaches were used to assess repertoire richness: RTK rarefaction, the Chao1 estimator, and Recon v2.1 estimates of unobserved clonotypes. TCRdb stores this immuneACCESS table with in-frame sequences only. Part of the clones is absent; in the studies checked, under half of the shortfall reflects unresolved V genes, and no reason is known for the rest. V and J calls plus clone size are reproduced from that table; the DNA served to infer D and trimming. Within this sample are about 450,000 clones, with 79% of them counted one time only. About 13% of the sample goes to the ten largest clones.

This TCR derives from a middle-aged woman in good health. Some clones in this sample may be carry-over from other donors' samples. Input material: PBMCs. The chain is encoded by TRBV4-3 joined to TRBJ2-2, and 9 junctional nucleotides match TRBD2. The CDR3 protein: CASSRGLAITGELFF. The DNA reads TGCGCCAGCAGCCGGGGACTAGCCATCACCGGGGAGCTGTTTTTT.